The rows below give T cell receptor beta chains drawn from one sample of a study of blood T cell repertoires in COVID-19. Clones were read by immunoSEQ multiplex PCR, and TCRdb kept only the in-frame ones, dropping some. The sample contains 160,000 or so clones, around 90% of which appear only once. Sequences were obtained from peripheral blood. These receptors were taken from a woman in her forties or fifties with acute or convalescent COVID-19. Both conserved end residues are part of each CDR3. Not every row has a clone size; where given, it reads once, few, many or a size class.

abundance	len	j_gene	v_gene	CDR3aa
NA	16	TRBJ2-7	TRBV6-5	CASSSESTGKDYEQYF
few	16	TRBJ1-1	TRBV10-3	CAISERTPAGAAEAFF
NA	15	TRBJ2-7	TRBV4-2	CASSPGQGASYEQYF
NA	17	TRBJ2-5	TRBV7-8	CASSPVRSGGWQETQYF
NA	12	TRBJ1-1	TRBV24-1	CATSDTGQGAFF
NA	15	TRBJ1-3	TRBV9	CASSPGQDSGNTIYF
NA	15	TRBJ1-4	TRBV5-8	CASSNGQGAGEKLFF
NA	15	TRBJ2-5	TRBV2	CASSSQGVPQETQYF
NA	17	TRBJ2-1	TRBV27	CATTQDRTGGVYNEQFF
NA	14	TRBJ1-1	TRBV7-9	CASSSATGDTEAFF
NA	15	TRBJ1-1	TRBV6-5	CASSYGGQGNTEAFF
NA	12	TRBJ1-2	TRBV2	CAGLGQPYGYTF
NA	17	TRBJ1-1	TRBV5-4	CASSLPGQGLRNTEAFF
NA	14	TRBJ1-6	TRBV5-1	CATRFGTENSPLHF
NA	16	TRBJ2-7	TRBV11-2	CASSVRTSGSPYEQYF
NA	14	TRBJ2-7	TRBV12-5	CASGLYQGSHEQYF
NA	16	TRBJ2-1	TRBV6-4	CASSDSSTGNRDEQFF
NA	14	TRBJ1-4	TRBV30	CAWAKRANNEKLFF
few	15	TRBJ1-2	TRBV4-1	CASSQDIQASYGYTF
NA	14	TRBJ1-5	TRBV4-1	CATSPSYSNQPQHF
NA	14	TRBJ2-2	TRBV7-2	CASAGQGHTGELFF
NA	12	TRBJ2-7	TRBV2	CASRDRGYEQYF
NA	13	TRBJ1-5	TRBV18	CASSPGAIQPQHF
NA	17	TRBJ2-3	TRBV18	CASSLGQGSWFTDTQYF
NA	14	TRBJ2-1	TRBV10-3	CASLAGGSYNEQFF
NA	13	TRBJ2-3	TRBV3-1/TRBV3-2	CASSQEIVATQYF
NA	15	TRBJ2-5	TRBV7-2	CASSLGPAGRETQYF
NA	15	TRBJ1-5	TRBV19	CASSITWASNQPQHF
once	13	TRBJ1-4	TRBV29-1	CSVDTGTNEKLFF
NA	14	TRBJ2-6	TRBV5-1	CASTVVSGANVLTF
NA	13	TRBJ1-3	TRBV2	CASSAGFGNTIYF
NA	14	TRBJ1-1	TRBV29-1	CSMESGAGRTEAFF
NA	17	TRBJ1-4	TRBV4-2	CASSQILWSATNEKLFF
NA	13	TRBJ2-7	TRBV4-3	CASSHPGSYEQYF
NA	13	TRBJ1-6	TRBV11-2	CASRGGWDSPLHF
NA	14	TRBJ2-1	TRBV10-1	CASSESPRDNEQFF
NA	13	TRBJ1-2	TRBV6-5	CASSQQSNYGYTF
NA	19	TRBJ1-3	TRBV5-6	CASSLSQGARDSTGNTIYF
NA	12	TRBJ2-5	TRBV2	CASTGYGETQYF
NA	14	TRBJ1-1	TRBV5-6	CASSYWTGNTEAFF
NA	17	TRBJ2-3	TRBV3-1/TRBV3-2	CASSQEGIGTSTDTQYF
once	14	TRBJ2-1	TRBV12-5	CASGFQGTYNEQFF
NA	15	TRBJ2-2	TRBV7-9	CANPIGTGDTGELFF
NA	13	TRBJ1-1	TRBV12-3/TRBV12-4	CASSAPAGTEAFF
NA	15	TRBJ2-2	TRBV3-1/TRBV3-2	CASSARGQGAGELFF
NA	15	TRBJ1-1	TRBV7-2	CASSPTGAWGTEAFF
NA	13	TRBJ1-2	TRBV11-3	CASSRGGARGYTF
NA	14	TRBJ1-6	TRBV5-1	CASSLGQYNSPLHF